This T cell receptor beta chain is drawn from a study of T cell responses to AZD1222 COVID-19 vaccine. General study findings and limits: Nearly half of spike-specific TCRs reportedly target unmutated variant regions.

This clone appeared once. Antigen: not known. Assay: immunoSEQ multiplex PCR; the TCRdb copy retains only in-frame clones and omits some. Of approximately 100,000 clones in the sample, just under 95% were seen once. The source material was peripheral blood, sampled on day 0 of AZD1222 vaccination. The receptor's source is an adult in good health.

As DNA, the CDR3 is TGTGCCAGCAGCGCCCAGCGTGGGGGGGCCGAAAAACTGTTTTTT. Protein sequence: CASSAQRGGAEKLFF. V is TRBV9 and J is TRBJ1-4; a possible D gene is TRBD1 (6 bases). Germline V gene data show CDR1 as SGDLS and CDR2 as YYNGEE. This CDR3 contains 15 residues. Trimming left V 3 bases short and J 8 bases short, with 17 bases between.